These 27 T cell receptor beta chains originate from one sample sequenced in a study of identical twins. Using its own MiXCR run on the 5' RACE reads, TCRdb lists one record per CDR3 protein. The data hold around 570,000 distinct CDR3 sequences, with 9.6% observed a single time. The sample was also linked to a second study, of yellow fever vaccine responses in identical twins.

The specimen sequenced was PBMCs. The receptor set was obtained from a woman in her late teens or twenties in good health.

This clonotype has more than one count but fewer than ten. The chain links TRBV4-1 to TRBJ2-1; the match to TRBD2 covers 8 bases. The germline V gene encodes CDR1 MGHRA and CDR2 YSYEKL. This CDR3 has 14 amino acids. J was trimmed by 5 bases and V by 1 base; bases with no gene match: 1. CDR3 in DNA: TGCGCCAGCAGCCAAGCACTAGCGGACAATGAGCAGTTCTTC. It is translated as CASSQALADNEQFF.

The CDR3 reads CASSQIQGAQETQYF. The CDR3 DNA reads TGTGCCAGCTCGCAAATCCAGGGGGCCCAAGAGACCCAGTACTTC. The V call is TRBV18, the J call TRBJ2-5; TRBD1 matches 8 bases. The CDR3 spans 15 residues. J was trimmed by 1 base and V by 6 bases; bases with no gene match: 7. The germline CDR1 and CDR2 sequences are KGHSH and LQKENI.

This clonotype was observed a few times. The rearrangement uses TRBV5-6 and TRBJ2-1, with D uncertain. V dropped 6 bases and J dropped 8 bases, with 18 bases sitting between them. The CDR3 totals 14 residues. Germline CDR1 reads SGHDT; CDR2 reads YYEEEE. The CDR3 sequence: CASTKSRRIYEQFF. CDR3 sequence (DNA): TGTGCCAGCACCAAGAGCAGGAGAATCTATGAGCAGTTCTTC.

The J gene is TRBJ2-6, the V gene TRBV15; 7 bases fit TRBD2. CDR3 length: 15 amino acids. Trimming cost V 5 bases and J 9 bases; bases outside gene matches: 10. Germline loops: CDR1 LNHNV, CDR2 YYDKDF (reference sequence). CDR3 loop: CATSDVPQRGNVLTF. CDR3 nucleotides: TGTGCCACCAGCGACGTGCCGCAGCGGGGCAACGTCCTGACTTTC.

CDR3 residues: CASSSRDLNRGSSYNEQFF. As DNA, the CDR3 is TGTGCCAGCAGCTCGAGGGACTTGAATCGTGGCAGCTCCTACAATGAGCAGTTCTTC. V is TRBV11-2 and J is TRBJ2-1; possible D gene TRBD2, 6 bases. There are 19 residues in the CDR3. Per the germline V gene, CDR1 is SGHAT and CDR2 is FQNNGV. V lost 4 bases and J 0 bases, leaving 22 bases between the germline ends.

This clonotype was detected a few times. The rearrangement uses TRBV25-1 and TRBJ2-7, with 10 nucleotides matching TRBD1. CDR1 MGHDK and CDR2 SYGVNS come from the germline V gene. The CDR3 totals 13 residues. V lost 10 bases, J lost 11 bases, and 14 bases stayed unmatched. The CDR3 DNA reads as TGTGCCACCTCGGGACAGGGGCGCATAGCCGAGTACTTC. Amino acid sequence: CATSGQGRIAEYF.

This clonotype occurred many times. The chain carries TRBV3-1 and TRBJ2-1; D is perhaps TRBD1 (6 bases). Trimming stripped 4 bases from V and 12 bases from J, with 16 bases between. The CDR3 contains 13 residues. In germline, CDR1 is LGHDT, CDR2 YNNKEL (reference sequence). CDR3 protein: CASSPTGPLGQFF. CDR3 DNA sequence: TGTGCCAGCAGCCCCACAGGGCCCCTGGGGCAGTTCTTC.

The chain recombines TRBV24-1 with TRBJ1-2; D not certain. Germline V gene lookup returns CDR1 KGHDR and CDR2 SFDVKD. The CDR3 extends over 13 amino acids. V was pared by 5 bases and J by 0 bases, with 6 bases between. CDR3 nucleotide sequence: TGTGCCACCAGTGGCTCTACTAACTATGGCTACACCTTC. It codes for CATSGSTNYGYTF.

There are a few counts of this clonotype. V is TRBV12-3 or TRBV12-4 and J is TRBJ2-1, with 12 positions matching TRBD2. The junction had 16 bases not matched to a gene; V was cut back by 6 bases and J by 7 bases. CDR3 size: 18 residues. This CDR3 is CASRRTGRGLAGFNEQFF. CDR3 DNA sequence: TGTGCCAGCAGGCGGACAGGGCGAGGACTAGCGGGATTTAATGAGCAGTTCTTC.

Ten or more counts support this clonotype. A junction end diverges from the germline sequence, so it may reflect a read error. The gene calls are TRBV28 and TRBJ2-7; TRBD2 agrees at 7 bases. The CDR3 has 13 amino acids. CDR1 and CDR2 from the germline V gene are MDHEN and SYDVKM. For the CDR3, the DNA is TGTGCAAGCAGGTCTAGCGGTAGGTACGAGCAGTACTTC. As protein: CASRSSGRYEQYF.

This clonotype has just a few counts. The genes are TRBV5-1 and TRBJ1-1; D is unresolved. The V gene lost 6 bases and the J gene lost 1 base, with 10 bases spanning the gap. Germline V gives CDR1 SGHRS, CDR2 YFSETQ. This CDR3 comprises 13 residues. The CDR3 coding sequence is TGCGCCAGCACATATCAGGAGAACACTGAAGCTTTCTTT. Amino acid sequence: CASTYQENTEAFF.

This clonotype appeared many times. The V and J genes are TRBV4-3 and TRBJ1-4, with no clear D. Looked up from germline, CDR1 is LGHNA and CDR2 is YSLEER. Trimming removed 0 bases at V and 7 bases at J, with 3 bases between. There are 12 residues in the CDR3. The CDR3 here is CASSQDGEKLFF. The DNA for the CDR3 is TGCGCCAGCAGCCAAGACGGTGAAAAACTGTTTTTT.

This clonotype was seen at least ten times. The chain links TRBV12-3 or TRBV12-4 to TRBJ2-5, with 9 positions matching TRBD2. This CDR3 has 15 residues. V dropped 6 bases and J dropped 5; count of bases not matched to a gene: 10. This chain's CDR3 is CASRAGTSIVETQYF. The CDR3 region has the DNA TGTGCCAGCAGAGCCGGGACTAGCATCGTGGAGACCCAGTACTTC.

This clonotype came up a few times. The rearrangement joins TRBV6-5 to TRBJ1-4; no reliable D call. Deletions cut 0 bases from V and 11 bases from J, with 16 bases between. This CDR3 comprises 15 residues. From germline, CDR1 is MNHEY and CDR2 SVGAGI. CDR3 in DNA: TGTGCCAGCAGTTACTCCCTATCTTCTTTGGGCAAACTGTTTTTT. This encodes CASSYSLSSLGKLFF.

This clonotype was seen a few times. V is TRBV7-2 and J is TRBJ2-7; D uncertain. Deletions cut 0 bases from V and 6 bases from J, with 15 bases between. This CDR3 spans 15 amino acids. Germline CDR1 and CDR2: SGHTA and FQGNSA. The CDR3 loop reads CASSLAHKSNSEQYF. The CDR3 nucleotides read TGTGCCAGCAGCTTAGCTCACAAAAGTAACAGCGAGCAGTACTTC.

This chain links TRBV5-4 with TRBJ2-5; TRBD1 is a possible D gene (5 bases). The V gene lost 0 bases and the J gene lost 1 base, with 10 bases spanning the gap. This CDR3 spans 15 amino acids. The germline V gene encodes CDR1 SGHNT and CDR2 YYREEE (reference sequence). CDR3 DNA: TGTGCCAGCAGCTTGGAGGCAGGGTTCCAAGAGACCCAGTACTTC. Protein product: CASSLEAGFQETQYF.

This clonotype was counted ten times or more. This chain uses TRBV28 with TRBJ2-2; the D gene is possibly TRBD1 (7 bases). This CDR3 spans 18 amino acids. Germline V gene data show CDR1 as MDHEN and CDR2 as SYDVKM. Trimming cost V 5 bases and J 0 bases, with 19 bases left between them. The CDR3 sequence is CASSTTGRFSANTGELFF. CDR3 nucleotides: TGTGCCAGCAGTACGACAGGGAGGTTTTCCGCGAACACCGGGGAGCTGTTTTTT.

The chain joins TRBV4-1 to TRBJ2-3; D uncertain. The germline CDR1 and CDR2 sequences are MGHRA and YSYEKL. V was pared by 0 bases and J by 2 bases, with 15 bases between. This CDR3 is built from 17 residues. CDR3 amino acids: CASSQEGVIQNTDTQYF. The CDR3 coding sequence is TGCGCCAGCAGCCAAGAAGGCGTGATACAGAACACAGATACGCAGTATTTT.

This clonotype was observed a few times. The chain joins TRBV6-4 to TRBJ2-3; D unresolved. CDR1 is MRHNA and CDR2 is SNTAGT in the germline V gene. The V and J ends lost 5 bases and 10 bases respectively, with 16 bases between them. The CDR3 covers 13 residues. The CDR3 nucleotides read TGTGCCAGCAGTCCTCAGAGTGGGATCCCGCAGTATTTT. Protein: CASSPQSGIPQYF.

This clonotype has ten or more counts. The V gene is TRBV24-1, the J gene TRBJ2-5, with TRBD2 matching over 9 bases. V was clipped by 4 bases and J by 2 bases; unmatched bases: 1. CDR1 and CDR2 from the germline V gene are KGHDR and SFDVKD. CDR3 length: 14 residues. CDR3 bases: TGTGCCACCAGTGAAGCGGGGGGTCAAGAGACCCAGTACTTC. This sequence encodes CATSEAGGQETQYF.

There are many counts of this clonotype. The chain recombines TRBV5-1 with TRBJ2-1; TRBD2 matches at 13 bases. The V and J ends lost 4 bases and 9 bases, in that order; junction bases with no gene match: 16. The CDR3 contains 18 residues. The germline V gene encodes CDR1 SGHRS and CDR2 YFSETQ. CDR3 protein: CASSPGGLAGIGLGEQFF. CDR3 bases: TGCGCCAGCAGCCCGGGGGGACTAGCGGGAATCGGTTTAGGTGAGCAGTTCTTC.

This clonotype showed up just a few times. The chain has TRBV5-1 and TRBJ2-1, with D perhaps matching TRBD1 or TRBD2 (5 bases each). CDR1 is SGHRS, CDR2 YFSETQ, per germline. The CDR3 contains 13 residues. V shed 7 bases and J shed 2 bases, with 10 bases lying between them. The CDR3 reads CASAVGPYNEQFF. In nucleotides, the CDR3 is TGCGCCAGCGCGGTGGGACCCTACAATGAGCAGTTCTTC.

This chain links TRBV24-1 with TRBJ2-3, with 11 bases identical to TRBD1. V dropped 6 bases and J dropped 2; count of bases not matched to a gene: 3. The CDR3 runs 15 residues. The germline V gene has CDR1 KGHDR and CDR2 SFDVKD. CDR3 protein: CATSLGQGATDTQYF. Here the CDR3 DNA reads TGTGCCACCAGTCTCGGACAGGGGGCCACAGATACGCAGTATTTT.

The genes are TRBV18 and TRBJ2-3, with 9 positions matching TRBD2. In germline, CDR1 is KGHSH, CDR2 LQKENI. V shed 3 bases and J 5 bases; nucleotides not matched to a gene: 6. The CDR3 totals 15 residues. The CDR3 DNA reads TGTGCCAGCTCACCGGAGCGGGGGGATATAGATACGCAGTATTTT. Translation gives CASSPERGDIDTQYF.

This clonotype was observed a few times. This chain links TRBV7-3 with TRBJ2-3, with 8 positions matching TRBD2. The V gene's germline CDR1 is SGHTA and CDR2 FQGTGA. Germline trimming cut 8 bases from V and 5 bases from J; bases unmatched to any gene: 9. The CDR3 has 14 residues. This CDR3 is CASGIAGGKDTQYF. The DNA of the CDR3 is TGTGCCAGCGGTATTGCGGGAGGCAAAGATACGCAGTATTTT.

The rearrangement links TRBV20-1 to TRBJ2-1, with 8 positions matching TRBD1. Germline lookup yields CDR1 DFQATT and CDR2 SNEGSKA (reference sequence). This CDR3 contains 13 residues. V dropped 2 bases and J dropped 6; count of bases not matched to a gene: 3. The CDR3 reads CSARQQGGNEQFF. The CDR3 DNA reads TGCAGTGCTAGACAACAGGGGGGCAATGAGCAGTTCTTC.

The rearrangement joins TRBV6-5 to TRBJ2-5; 7 bases are a match to TRBD1. CDR1 is MNHEY and CDR2 is SVGAGI in the germline V gene. This CDR3 comprises 16 residues. The V gene end was trimmed by 2 bases and the J gene end by 1 base; junction bases not matched to a gene: 7. DNA for the CDR3: TGTGCCAGCAGTTACCTCCGGGACAGTGCCCAAGAGACCCAGTACTTC. Protein: CASSYLRDSAQETQYF.